A selection of T cell receptor beta chains follows, all from one sample in a study of OX40 agonist ivuxolimab in advanced cancers. The repertoire was sequenced with immunoSEQ multiplex PCR; TCRdb's copy has only in-frame clones and lacks some. Found here are about 82,000 clones, around 83% of them singletons; the top ten hold 6.5%. The source material was CD4+ or CD8+ T cells sorted from blood, sampled in a trial of the OX40 agonist ivuxolimab. The receptors shown here come from an adult with an advanced solid tumor such as melanoma, head and neck, liver or kidney cancer. Each CDR3 is given with its conserved first and last residue. D genes are given only for firm matches. Clone sizes are given selectively: once, few, many, or a class where the clone is expanded.

v_call	d_call	j_call	clone_size	cdr3_aa	cdr3_nt
TRBV18	.	TRBJ1-4	.	CASSATGEKLFF	TGTGCCAGCTCGGCAACGGGGGAAAAACTGTTTTTT
TRBV18	TRBD1	TRBJ1-5	.	CASSPGTGTAQHF	TGTGCCAGCTCACCTGGGACAGGCACGGCCCAGCATTTT
TRBV7-9	.	TRBJ1-1	.	CASSPRGGWDTEAFF	TGTGCCAGCAGCCCCCGGGGAGGGTGGGACACTGAAGCTTTCTTT
TRBV18	.	TRBJ1-2	.	CASSPENYGYTF	TGTGCCAGCTCACCCGAAAACTATGGCTACACCTTC
TRBV11-3	.	TRBJ2-7	.	CASSLEDFDEQYF	TGTGCCAGCAGCTTAGAGGATTTCGACGAGCAGTACTTC
TRBV11-2	TRBD1	TRBJ1-1	once	CASSPNRGNTEAFF	TGTGCCAGCAGCCCAAACAGGGGGAACACTGAAGCTTTCTTT
TRBV7-3	.	TRBJ2-2	.	CASSLQSVNTGELFF	TGTGCCAGCAGCTTACAGAGTGTGAACACCGGGGAGCTGTTTTTT
TRBV6-1	TRBD1	TRBJ2-3	.	CASSALTRTGTSTDTQYF	TGTGCCAGCAGTGCCTTAACCCGGACAGGCACTAGCACAGATACGCAGTATTTT
TRBV14	.	TRBJ2-5	once	CASSQGVIGRRYF	TGTGCCAGCAGCCAAGGGGTTATAGGGAGGCGTTACTTC
TRBV30	TRBD2	TRBJ2-5	.	CAWSGAGGVAETQYF	TGTGCCTGGAGTGGAGCGGGGGGGGTAGCGGAGACCCAGTACTTC
TRBV9	.	TRBJ1-1	.	CASNAAGSTEAFF	TGTGCCAGCAATGCAGCCGGAAGTACTGAAGCTTTCTTT
TRBV5-4	TRBD1	TRBJ1-2	few	CASSSWTGDYYGYTF	TGTGCCAGCAGCTCATGGACAGGGGATTACTATGGCTACACCTTC
TRBV28	TRBD1	TRBJ2-7	once	CASLPPGQTFYEQYF	TGTGCCAGCCTCCCTCCGGGACAGACATTCTACGAGCAGTACTTC
TRBV6-5	.	TRBJ2-7	.	CASSYSFDPYEQYF	TGTGCCAGCAGTTACTCTTTCGATCCCTACGAGCAGTACTTC
TRBV19	.	TRBJ2-3	.	CASSSLTADTDTQYF	TGTGCCAGTAGTTCGCTAACAGCGGACACAGATACGCAGTATTTT
TRBV18	.	TRBJ2-6	.	CASSPATGPRSGANVLTF	TGTGCCAGCTCACCCGCGACAGGTCCTCGATCTGGGGCCAACGTCCTGACTTTC
TRBV4-2	.	TRBJ2-7	.	CASSQEEGTTQYF	TGTGCCAGCAGCCAAGAGGAGGGGACGACGCAGTACTTC
TRBV14	.	TRBJ1-1	.	CASSQQGHVNTEAFF	TGTGCCAGCAGCCAACAGGGGCACGTGAACACTGAAGCTTTCTTT
TRBV27	.	TRBJ1-2	.	CASSLNSNYGYTF	TGTGCCAGCAGTTTGAACTCTAACTATGGCTACACCTTC
TRBV7-2	.	TRBJ2-7	.	CASSLAPAGSYEQYF	TGTGCCAGCAGCTTAGCCCCGGCGGGCTCCTACGAGCAGTACTTC
TRBV29-1	.	TRBJ2-7	.	CSVKGTYEQYF	TGCAGCGTTAAAGGTACCTACGAGCAGTACTTC
TRBV5-4	.	TRBJ1-1	.	CASSQVGGMNTEAFF	TGTGCCAGCAGTCAGGTAGGGGGAATGAACACTGAAGCTTTCTTT
TRBV9	.	TRBJ1-1	.	CASSASPRQLNTEAFF	TGTGCCAGCAGCGCAAGCCCCCGACAACTGAACACTGAAGCTTTCTTT
TRBV5-1	TRBD1	TRBJ1-1	once	CASSFPGQFTEAFF	TGCGCCAGCAGCTTCCCGGGACAGTTCACTGAAGCTTTCTTT
TRBV5-8	TRBD2	TRBJ2-3	.	CASSPSTPISGQTDTQYF	TGTGCCAGCAGCCCATCGACTCCGATTAGCGGGCAAACGGATACGCAGTATTTT
TRBV5-1	.	TRBJ2-5	.	CASSVRGDQETQYF	TGCGCCAGCAGCGTCCGTGGAGACCAAGAGACCCAGTACTTC
TRBV30	.	TRBJ1-3	.	CARTGGAGGNTIYF	TGTGCCCGTACCGGGGGCGCGGGGGGAAACACCATATATTTT
TRBV5-4	.	TRBJ1-6	few	CASSLGQRNSPLHF	TGTGCCAGCAGCTTGGGACAGAGGAATTCACCCCTCCACTTT
TRBV7-2	.	TRBJ2-7	few	CASSPNSGSYEQYF	TGTGCCAGCAGCCCGAACAGCGGTTCCTACGAGCAGTACTTC
TRBV7-3	.	TRBJ2-1	few	CASSPRGLGRNEQFF	TGTGCCAGCAGCCCACGGGGACTGGGTCGGAATGAGCAGTTCTTC
TRBV25-1	.	TRBJ2-1	.	CATALRGSYNEQFF	TGTGCCACCGCCCTCAGGGGCTCCTACAATGAGCAGTTCTTC
TRBV7-2	.	TRBJ2-7	few	CASSLGVGSYTPYEQYF	TGTGCCAGCAGCTTAGGGGTCGGGAGTTACACCCCTTACGAGCAGTACTTC
TRBV5-6	.	TRBJ1-4	.	CASSLMLKGGIEKLFF	TGTGCCAGCAGCCTAATGTTAAAAGGAGGTATTGAAAAACTGTTTTTT
TRBV7-9	.	TRBJ2-1	few	CASSPLRDRDNEQFF	TGTGCCAGCAGCCCATTGAGGGACCGGGACAATGAGCAGTTCTTC
TRBV5-3	TRBD2	TRBJ2-4	.	CARSETSGGAEAKNIQYF	TGTGCCAGAAGCGAGACTAGCGGGGGGGCCGAGGCCAAAAACATTCAGTACTTC
TRBV5-1	TRBD1	TRBJ2-3	.	CASSFGGDGDREYF	TGCGCCAGCAGCTTCGGAGGGGATGGGGACAGGGAGTATTTT
TRBV18	.	TRBJ1-2	.	CASSPPSLANYGYTF	TGTGCCAGCTCACCACCATCGCTAGCTAACTATGGCTACACCTTC
TRBV5-5	TRBD2	TRBJ2-4	.	CASSPSGGRWGYF	TGTGCCAGCAGCCCCTCGGGCGGGAGGTGGGGGTACTTC
TRBV7-9	.	TRBJ1-5	.	CASSLASAGNQPQHF	TGTGCCAGCAGCTTAGCTTCAGCGGGCAATCAGCCCCAGCATTTT
TRBV27	.	TRBJ1-1	.	CASSLSHRATEAFF	TGTGCCAGCAGTTTATCCCACAGGGCCACTGAAGCTTTCTTT
TRBV2	.	TRBJ1-2	.	CASSVKGIGYGYTF	TGTGCCAGCAGTGTAAAGGGGATAGGCTATGGCTACACCTTC
TRBV7-3	TRBD2	TRBJ2-3	.	CASSSTAGGPYTQYF	TGTGCCAGCAGCTCGACAGCGGGAGGGCCGTATACGCAGTATTTT
TRBV18	.	TRBJ2-3	.	CASSPSGADTQYF	TGTGCCAGCTCACCTAGCGGAGCAGATACGCAGTATTTT
TRBV9	.	TRBJ2-3	once	CASGSALWGDTQYF	TGTGCCAGCGGTTCTGCCTTATGGGGAGATACGCAGTATTTT
TRBV7-7	TRBD2	TRBJ2-3	.	CASSKGLAGAADTQYF	TGTGCTAGCAGCAAGGGACTAGCGGGAGCGGCAGATACGCAGTATTTT
TRBV15	TRBD2	TRBJ2-7	many	CATSSPGGLEAGEQYF	TGTGCCACCAGCAGCCCCGGAGGACTAGAAGCGGGCGAGCAGTACTTC
TRBV5-5	TRBD1	TRBJ1-2	.	CASSRGQGANYGYTF	TGTGCCAGCAGCCGAGGACAGGGAGCAAACTATGGCTACACCTTC
TRBV19	.	TRBJ1-1	.	CASSRWDTEAFF	TGTGCCAGTAGCCGATGGGACACTGAAGCTTTCTTT
TRBV6-6	.	TRBJ2-1	.	CASSRDNTGGEQFF	TGTGCCAGCAGTCGAGACAACACGGGTGGGGAGCAGTTCTTC
TRBV7-3	.	TRBJ2-7	.	CASSLRSGNSYEQYF	TGTGCCAGCAGCTTAAGATCCGGAAACTCCTACGAGCAGTACTTC
TRBV7-8	TRBD1	TRBJ1-2	few	CASSLGTGYGYTF	TGTGCCAGCAGCTTAGGGACAGGGTATGGCTACACCTTC
TRBV15	.	TRBJ1-1	.	CATSSRASILYTEAFF	TGTGCCACCAGCAGCCGGGCCTCAATTTTATACACTGAAGCTTTCTTT
TRBV29-1	.	TRBJ2-7	.	CSVRTSDEQYF	TGCAGCGTTCGGACTTCGGACGAGCAGTACTTC
TRBV19	TRBD1	TRBJ1-1	.	CASSIGRTGFGEAFF	TGTGCCAGTAGTATAGGGCGGACAGGGTTTGGTGAAGCTTTCTTT
TRBV27	TRBD2	TRBJ2-3	.	CASKGTSGVTDTQYF	TGTGCCAGCAAAGGGACTAGCGGTGTGACAGATACGCAGTATTTT